One sample yielded the 14 T cell receptor beta chains listed below, sequenced in a study of regulatory T cells in long-lasting Graves disease. Time point given: persistent/refractory GD, antithyroid drugs over 5 years with positive TRAb. RNA from PBMCs was the source of the TCR library. Construction of TCR beta libraries relied on iRepertoire HTBI primers and on Arm-PCR targeting CDR3 regions. TCRdb called the multiplex PCR reads again in MiXCR, with one record for every CDR3 protein. The sample has 400,000 to 500,000 distinct CDR3 sequences; about a fifth are singletons. This material consisted of peripheral blood mononuclear cells (PBMCs), taken when the disease was refractory, from a patient treated with antithyroid drugs. Receptors originate from a female donor with Graves disease.

This clonotype showed up many times. The chain's CDR3 is CASSLTPQDEEKLFF. DNA of the CDR3: TGTGCCAGCAGCTTAACACCGCAAGATGAGGAAAAACTGTTTTTT. J is TRBJ1-4 and V is TRBV5-4; D gene ambiguous. The CDR3 spans 15 residues. The germline CDR1 and CDR2 sequences are SGHNT and YYREEE (reference sequence). The ends were cut back, 2 bases at V and 8 bases at J, with 16 bases in the middle.

As for this clonotype: A much larger clone differs by one base, so this may be a read error. The chain has TRBV6-2 or TRBV6-3 and TRBJ1-2, with D maybe TRBD1 (5 bases). The CDR3 runs to 13 residues. Germline CDR1 is MNHEY and CDR2 is SVGEGT. V lost 7 bases and J 4 bases, leaving 13 bases between the germline ends. For the CDR3, the DNA is TGTGCCAGCACCTTACAGGAGGTCTATGGCTACACCTTC. Translation gives CASTLQEVYGYTF.

The rearrangement uses TRBV5-1 and TRBJ2-7; D is tentatively TRBD1 or TRBD2 (5 bases each). This CDR3 region has 14 residues. V dropped 1 base and J dropped 2 bases, with 10 bases sitting between them. Germline V gene sequence: CDR1 SGHRS, CDR2 YFSETQ. CDR3 protein: CASSLYQGPYEQYF. The CDR3 DNA is TGCGCCAGCAGCTTGTATCAGGGACCCTACGAGCAGTACTTC.

This clonotype appeared many times. The chain links TRBV2 to TRBJ2-5; the D is unclear. Germline CDR1 and CDR2: SNHLY and FYNNEI. Trimming cost V 4 bases and J 1 base, with 7 bases left between them. CDR3 length: 13 amino acids. The CDR3 here is CASSVVSQETQYF. CDR3 in DNA: TGTGCCAGCAGTGTCGTAAGCCAAGAGACCCAGTACTTC.

The rearrangement joins TRBV6-1 to TRBJ2-3, with D maybe TRBD1 (6 bases). Trimming stripped 2 bases from V and 6 bases from J, with 15 bases between. The germline CDR1 and CDR2 sequences are MNHNS and SASEGT. There are 15 residues in the CDR3. The CDR3 spells CASSERRTAVDTQYF. For the CDR3, the DNA is TGTGCCAGCAGTGAACGTAGGACAGCTGTGGATACGCAGTATTTT.

The rearrangement joins TRBV11-2 to TRBJ2-2; a possible D gene is TRBD2 (7 bases). The CDR3 is 16 amino acids. Trimming pared 4 bases from V and 3 bases from J, leaving 15 bases between. Germline values: CDR1 SGHAT, CDR2 FQNNGV. The CDR3 region is CASSSPGGDDTGELFF. The CDR3 nucleotides read TGTGCCAGCAGCTCCCCGGGGGGCGATGACACCGGGGAGCTGTTTTTT.

At least ten counts were recorded for this clonotype. The rearrangement uses TRBV11-2 and TRBJ2-4, with D perhaps TRBD2 (5 bases). V lost 3 bases and J 6 bases, leaving 9 bases between the germline ends. Germline loops: CDR1 SGHAT, CDR2 FQNNGV. This CDR3 contains 13 residues. CDR3 DNA: TGTGCCAGCAGCTTTGGACTTGGAAACATTCAGTACTTC. Translating it yields CASSFGLGNIQYF. The full variable domain, with the rest looked up from reference TRBV11-2 and TRBJ2-4, is EAGVAQSPRYKIIEKRQSVAFWCNPISGHATLYWYQQILGQGPKLLIQFQNNGVVDDSQLPKDRFSAERLKGVDSTLKIQPAKLEDSAVYLCASSFGLGNIQYFGAGTRLSVL.

This clonotype appeared a few times. V and J are TRBV4-3 and TRBJ2-7, with TRBD2 matching 15 bases. V shed 1 base and J 2 bases; nucleotides not matched to a gene: 6. The CDR3 sequence is 18 residues long. CDR1 is LGHNA, CDR2 YSLEER, per germline. CDR3 in DNA: TGCGCCAGCAGCCAAGGGACTAGCGGGAGGGATGTTACCTACGAGCAGTACTTC. This gives the protein CASSQGTSGRDVTYEQYF.

The J gene is TRBJ2-7, the V gene TRBV7-9; a possible D gene is TRBD1 (6 bases). CDR3 length equals 18 residues. V shed 1 base and J shed 0 bases, with 19 bases lying between them. Germline V gives CDR1 SEHNR, CDR2 FQNEAQ (reference sequence). The CDR3 DNA sequence: TGTGCCAGCAGCTTAGTTCTACAGGGTAAGAGTATCTCCTACGAGCAGTACTTC. Amino acid sequence: CASSLVLQGKSISYEQYF.

Many counts were recorded for this clonotype. In DNA, the CDR3 is TGTGCCAGCAGTTACTCGACAGACAGGGGCCAATTTAATGAAAAACTGTTTTTT. Its translation is CASSYSTDRGQFNEKLFF. V is TRBV6-5 and J is TRBJ1-4; 8 bases align to TRBD1. The CDR3 has 18 residues. CDR1 and CDR2 from the germline V gene are MNHEY and SVGAGI. V was pared by 0 bases and J by 4 bases, with 10 bases of the junction left unmatched.

As for this clonotype: A read error may account for a junction end that differs from germline. The rearrangement joins TRBV30 to TRBJ2-1; 8 nucleotides line up with TRBD1. The CDR3 is 10 amino acids. Germline lookup yields CDR1 GTSNPN and CDR2 SVGIG (reference sequence). The CDR3 DNA reads TGTGCCTGGGGAGGACAGGGTAGGTCCTTC. Translating gives CAWGGQGRSF.

This clonotype turned up a few times. The rearrangement joins TRBV18 to TRBJ1-2; 7 bases line up with TRBD1. With 2 bases clipped from V and 8 bases from J, the junction kept 8 bases outside the gene matches. Germline CDR1 reads KGHSH; CDR2 reads LQKENI. The CDR3 is 14 amino acids. CDR3 in DNA: TGTGCCAGCTCACCAGGGACAGCCCCCTCCGGCTACACCTTC. Protein: CASSPGTAPSGYTF.

For this clonotype: A much larger clone lies a single base off, so this may be a read error. The chain carries TRBV6-4 and TRBJ1-2; 7 nucleotides align to TRBD1. The CDR3 spans 15 residues. Looked up from germline, CDR1 is MRHNA and CDR2 is SNTAGT. The J segment lost 12 bases and the V segment lost 5 bases, leaving 18 bases of the junction unmatched. The CDR3 is CASSPIGTPGGGHTF. CDR3 sequence (DNA): TGTGCCAGCAGTCCCATCGGGACACCCGGAGGGGGCCACACCTTC.

V usage is TRBV27 and J usage is TRBJ2-1; D is possibly TRBD2 (6 bases). V lost 7 bases to trimming and J lost 2 bases, with 15 bases between them. Germline V gene data show CDR1 as MNHEY and CDR2 as SMNVEV (reference sequence). The CDR3 sequence is 15 residues long. The CDR3 region has the DNA TGTGCCAGCATACCACTCGGGGGTCCCTACAATGAGCAGTTCTTC. Its protein is CASIPLGGPYNEQFF.